The 18 T cell receptor beta chains below come from one sample, sequenced in a study of CD8+CD57+ T cells in acquired aplastic anemia. By flow cytometry, patients selected for sequencing had shown an expansion of CD8+CD57+ cells. Researchers used genomic DNA as the template to profile TCR beta VDJ and CDR3. One entry per CDR3 protein results from TCRdb running MiXCR on the reads. The sample has approximately 130,000 distinct CDR3 sequences, 50% to 60% seen once. The specimen was sorted CD4+, CD8+, or CD8+CD57+ T cells (not recorded which) from PBMCs. These receptor sequences come from a human donor with aplastic anemia.

This clonotype has just a few counts. This chain joins TRBV15 and TRBJ2-7; 9 positions match TRBD1. CDR1 is LNHNV, CDR2 YYDKDF, per germline (reference sequence). The V segment lost 3 bases and the J segment 3 bases; nucleotides outside the gene matches: 9. The CDR3 has 16 amino acids. The CDR3 DNA sequence: TGTGCCACCAGCAGCTCCAGGTCGGGACAGGGCTACGAGCAGTACTTC. Its protein is CATSSSRSGQGYEQYF.

There are many counts of this clonotype. V is TRBV4-2 and J is TRBJ2-7; 9 positions agree with TRBD2. CDR1 LGHNA and CDR2 YNFKEQ come from the germline V gene. The length of the CDR3 is 15 residues. V was pared by 1 base and J by 0 bases, with 1 base of the junction left unmatched. The CDR3 here is CASSQGLADSYEQYF. CDR3 nucleotides: TGTGCCAGCAGCCAAGGACTAGCGGACTCCTACGAGCAGTACTTC.

The chain employs TRBV24-1 and TRBJ2-7; 9 nucleotides agree with TRBD1. The CDR3 spans 15 residues. V gave up 2 bases and J gave up 3 bases; unmatched junction bases: 4. Germline V gives CDR1 KGHDR, CDR2 SFDVKD. The CDR3 bases are TGTGCCACCAGTGATTCCGGGGACAGGGACTACGAGCAGTACTTC. It translates to CATSDSGDRDYEQYF.

The chain links TRBV24-1 to TRBJ2-1; 7 bases align to TRBD2. CDR3 length equals 15 residues. The ends lost 7 bases at V and 8 bases at J; junction bases unmatched: 13. CDR1 and CDR2 from the germline V gene are KGHDR and SFDVKD. The CDR3 DNA sequence: TGTGCCACCAGGGGGGGAGGGGAGGGTGGTTATGAGCAGTTCTTC. It yields the protein CATRGGGEGGYEQFF.

Note on this clonotype: Given a much more abundant clone one base away, this may be a read error. The J gene is TRBJ2-4, the V gene TRBV20-1; no definite D call. Deletions cut 6 bases from V and 0 bases from J, with 15 bases between. The CDR3 contains 15 residues. CDR1 and CDR2 from the germline V gene are DFQATT and SNEGSKA (reference sequence). The CDR3 DNA reads TGCAGTGCAATCGACCGTGACGAAGCCAAAAACATTCAGTACTTC. It specifies CSAIDRDEAKNIQYF.

This clonotype was seen a handful of times. V usage is TRBV27 and J usage is TRBJ2-1, with D uncertain. Germline V lookup: CDR1 MNHEY, CDR2 SMNVEV (reference sequence). Between the trimmed V and J ends, which lost 6 bases and 0 bases, there was a span of 9 bases. The CDR3 spans 14 residues. CDR3 sequence reads: CASSTTSSYNEQFF. CDR3 DNA sequence: TGTGCCAGCAGCACTACGAGCTCCTACAATGAGCAGTTCTTC.

This clonotype was observed many times. This rearrangement joins TRBV12-3 or TRBV12-4 to TRBJ2-2; 13 nucleotides line up with TRBD2. The CDR3 sequence is 16 residues long. The V segment lost 6 bases and the J segment 3 bases; nucleotides outside the gene matches: 4. CDR3 protein: CASRELAGGHTGELFF. CDR3 bases: TGTGCCAGCAGGGAACTAGCGGGGGGGCACACCGGGGAGCTGTTTTTT.

The chain is built from TRBV24-1 and TRBJ2-1; perhaps TRBD2 as D (7 bases). This CDR3 contains 14 residues. Trimming stripped 10 bases from V and 7 bases from J, with 19 bases between. Germline values: CDR1 KGHDR, CDR2 SFDVKD. CDR3 region: CATAAVGGGNEQFF. CDR3 nucleotides: TGTGCCACGGCAGCGGTAGGGGGAGGGAATGAGCAGTTCTTC.

This clonotype showed up just once. The chain joins TRBV20-1 to TRBJ2-7; 11 bases fit TRBD2. The CDR3 length is 13 residues. The V segment lost 6 bases and the J segment 4 bases; nucleotides outside the gene matches: 5. Germline CDR1 reads DFQATT; CDR2 reads SNEGSKA (reference sequence). This CDR3 is CSATGTSGYEQYF. The CDR3, as DNA: TGCAGTGCCACCGGGACTAGCGGATACGAGCAGTACTTC.

The CDR3 DNA is TGTGCCAGCAGCGTAGGTAGTGGGGGACAGTCCTACGAGCAGTACTTC. Amino acid sequence: CASSVGSGGQSYEQYF. The V and J genes are TRBV9 and TRBJ2-1; 7 nucleotides align to TRBD1. The J call may not be correct, given that the DNA end is closer to TRBJ2-7. This CDR3 has 16 residues. Germline V gene sequence: CDR1 SGDLS, CDR2 YYNGEE.

In regard to this clonotype: One end of the junction is discordant with germline, which a read error may explain. The rearrangement joins TRBV19 to TRBJ2-1, with D perhaps TRBD1 or TRBD2 (5 bases each). CDR1 LNHDA and CDR2 SQIVND come from the germline V gene (reference sequence). CDR3 length: 15 amino acids. The CDR3 sequence: CASSGRDHSYDEQFF. The CDR3 nucleotides are TGTGCCAGTAGTGGAAGGGACCACTCCTACGATGAGCAGTTCTTC.

The chain carries TRBV11-1 and TRBJ2-1; 13 nucleotides agree with TRBD2. Germline CDR1 reads SGHAT; CDR2 reads FQDESV (reference sequence). V dropped 4 bases and J dropped 4; count of bases not matched to a gene: 7. The CDR3 runs 17 residues. In nucleotides, the CDR3 is TGTGCCAGCAGCTCCACTAGCGGGAGGGATATGTACAATGAGCAGTTCTTC. Translated, it gives CASSSTSGRDMYNEQFF.

This chain joins TRBV10-3 and TRBJ2-5; TRBD2 matches 7 bases. The V and J ends lost 8 bases and 2 bases, in that order; junction bases with no gene match: 5. CDR3 length: 13 residues. Germline CDR1 ENHRY, CDR2 SYGVKD. The chain's CDR3 is CAIAGDIQETQYF. The CDR3 nucleotides are TGTGCCATCGCGGGAGACATACAAGAGACCCAGTACTTC.

This clonotype has at least ten counts. The CDR3, as DNA: TGTGCCAGCAGCCCCGGGGTGGGGCGGGGGGCTAACTGGGATACGCAGTATTTT. Translation gives CASSPGVGRGANWDTQYF. This chain links TRBV11-2 with TRBJ2-3, with TRBD2 matching over 8 bases. Germline CDR1 is SGHAT and CDR2 is FQNNGV. The CDR3 covers 18 residues. V was pared by 5 bases and J by 6 bases, with 19 bases of the junction left unmatched.

The CDR3 protein is CSAARSGRTDTQYF. The CDR3 DNA sequence: TGCAGTGCTGCGCGTAGCGGGAGAACAGATACGCAGTATTTT. The chain links TRBV20-1 to TRBJ2-3; 9 positions agree with TRBD2. Germline trimming cut 5 bases from V and 3 bases from J; bases unmatched to any gene: 6. The germline CDR1 and CDR2 sequences are DFQATT and SNEGSKA (reference sequence). CDR3 size: 14 residues.

The genes are TRBV2 and TRBJ1-2; TRBD1 might be the D (6 bases). V was shortened by 11 bases and J by 4 bases, with 14 bases between the two germline ends. CDR3 length equals 12 residues. The germline V gene has CDR1 SNHLY and CDR2 FYNNEI. DNA of the CDR3: TGTGCCGGCGGGGACACCGCCTATGGCTACACCTTC. Its protein is CAGGDTAYGYTF.

The J gene is TRBJ2-2, the V gene TRBV7-8; D is possibly TRBD2 (5 bases). Germline V gene data show CDR1 as SGHVS and CDR2 as FQNEAQ. The CDR3 totals 13 residues. V was clipped by 4 bases and J by 4 bases, with 7 bases between them. CDR3: CASSSTTTGELFF. The CDR3 nucleotides are TGTGCCAGCAGCTCGACTACCACCGGGGAGCTGTTTTTT.

This clonotype has a handful of counts. With a much larger clone just one base away, this may be a read error. The CDR3 DNA sequence: TGTGCCAGCAGTTACGGAGGGTATGGCTACACCTTC. Its translation: CASSYGGYGYTF. The gene calls are TRBV6-5 and TRBJ1-2; D is uncertain. CDR1 and CDR2 (germline): MNHEY, SVGAGI. The CDR3 consists of 12 residues. V was shortened by 2 bases and J by 5 bases, with 6 bases between the two germline ends.